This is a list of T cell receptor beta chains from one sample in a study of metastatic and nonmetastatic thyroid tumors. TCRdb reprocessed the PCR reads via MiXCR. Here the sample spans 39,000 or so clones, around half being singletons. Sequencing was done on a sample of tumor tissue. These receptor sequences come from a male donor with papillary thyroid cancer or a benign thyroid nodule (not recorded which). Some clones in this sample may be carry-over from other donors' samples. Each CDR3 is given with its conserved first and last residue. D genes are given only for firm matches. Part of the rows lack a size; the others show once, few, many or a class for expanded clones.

DNA: TGTGCCAGCAGCTTAGCACCTCCGGGAGAGCAGTTCTTC
CDR3: CASSLAPPGEQFF
V: TRBV7-6
J: TRBJ2-1
size: -
D: -

DNA: TGTGCCAGTAAGAGGAATCGGGACACTGAAGCTTTCTTT
CDR3: CASKRNRDTEAFF
V: TRBV19
J: TRBJ1-1
size: -
D: -

DNA: TGTGCCAGCAGTTACGGGACAGGGGACACTGAAGCTTTCTTT
CDR3: CASSYGTGDTEAFF
V: TRBV6-2/TRBV6-3
J: TRBJ1-1
size: few
D: TRBD1

DNA: TGTGCCAGCAGTGACTCAAGCGGGGGGGCCACGGATACGCAGTATTTT
CDR3: CASSDSSGGATDTQYF
V: TRBV6-4
J: TRBJ2-3
size: few
D: TRBD2

DNA: TGTGCCAGCAGCTTACTTCAGGAATACAATGAGCAGTTCTTC
CDR3: CASSLLQEYNEQFF
V: TRBV7-9
J: TRBJ2-1
size: -
D: -

DNA: TGTGCCAGCAGTGTAGGGCTATACGGGGTCCTGTTTTTT
CDR3: CASSVGLYGVLFF
V: TRBV2
J: TRBJ2-2
size: -
D: -

DNA: TGTGCCAGCAGCGTACAGGGACACCTGAACACTGAAGCTTTCTTT
CDR3: CASSVQGHLNTEAFF
V: TRBV9
J: TRBJ1-1
size: few
D: -

DNA: TGTGCCAGCAGTTTAATAGGGACACAAGAGACCCAGTACTTC
CDR3: CASSLIGTQETQYF
V: TRBV27
J: TRBJ2-5
size: -
D: -

DNA: TGTGCCAGCAGTCAACAGAGGTCTGGAAACACCATATATTTT
CDR3: CASSQQRSGNTIYF
V: TRBV6-1
J: TRBJ1-3
size: -
D: -

DNA: TGTGCCAGCAGCCAAGGGGCCAGCTCCTACGAGCAGTACTTC
CDR3: CASSQGASSYEQYF
V: TRBV4-2
J: TRBJ2-7
size: -
D: -

DNA: -
CDR3: CASSFGRGSYGYTF
V: TRBV5-1
J: TRBJ1-2
size: once
D: -

DNA: TGTGCCAGCAGTAGACTAGTGCATGAGCAGTTCTTC
CDR3: CASSRLVHEQFF
V: TRBV12-3/TRBV12-4
J: TRBJ2-1
size: few
D: -

DNA: TGTGCCAGCAGTGAAAGGAGGGCCGGCGATTCACCCCTCCACTTT
CDR3: CASSERRAGDSPLHF
V: TRBV6-1
J: TRBJ1-6
size: -
D: -

DNA: TGTGCCAGCAGCACCGCGGGGCCAAACAATGAGCAGTTCTTC
CDR3: CASSTAGPNNEQFF
V: TRBV7-3
J: TRBJ2-1
size: -
D: -

DNA: TGTGCCAGCAGCTTAGAAAAACCGGGACAGGAATCCTATAGCAATCAGCCCCAGCATTTT
CDR3: CASSLEKPGQESYSNQPQHF
V: TRBV7-6
J: TRBJ1-5
size: -
D: TRBD1

DNA: TGTGCCACGATTAGACCTCCCGAAGCTTTCTTT
CDR3: CATIRPPEAFF
V: TRBV12-3/TRBV12-4
J: TRBJ1-1
size: few
D: -

DNA: TGTGCCAGCAGTTACTCGGCGGGCAATATCTCACCCCTCCACTTT
CDR3: CASSYSAGNISPLHF
V: TRBV6-2/TRBV6-3
J: TRBJ1-6
size: -
D: -

DNA: TGTGCCAGCAGTTTATTTTTTGCGCCGATGGGCACCGGGGAGCTGTTTTTT
CDR3: CASSLFFAPMGTGELFF
V: TRBV27
J: TRBJ2-2
size: -
D: -

DNA: TGTGCCAGCAGTTTGGTCCGCGGGGTCCCCTACGAGCAGTACTTC
CDR3: CASSLVRGVPYEQYF
V: TRBV28
J: TRBJ2-7
size: few
D: -

DNA: TGTGCCTGGACTTCCGGGACAGGGGCCCACGAGCAGTACTTC
CDR3: CAWTSGTGAHEQYF
V: TRBV30
J: TRBJ2-7
size: once
D: TRBD1

DNA: TGCGCCAGCAGCCAAGTGGCGTGGGTTATGGGCTCACCCCTCCACTTT
CDR3: CASSQVAWVMGSPLHF
V: TRBV4-3
J: TRBJ1-6
size: -
D: -

DNA: TGTGCCAGCAGTAGGGGGGGGCAAGAGACCCAGTACTTC
CDR3: CASSRGGQETQYF
V: TRBV6-2/TRBV6-3
J: TRBJ2-5
size: few
D: -

DNA: TGTGCCAGCGTCGGACCGGCCGGTCGCGATAAAAAACTGTTTTTT
CDR3: CASVGPAGRDKKLFF
V: TRBV18
J: TRBJ1-4
size: -
D: -

DNA: TGCGCCAGCAGCCCGGGGGCAAGGAGGTCCTACGAGCAGTACTTC
CDR3: CASSPGARRSYEQYF
V: TRBV5-1
J: TRBJ2-7
size: -
D: -

DNA: TGCGCCAGCAGCCGGCTGACTACGACAGGAGCAGATACGCAGTATTTT
CDR3: CASSRLTTTGADTQYF
V: TRBV4-1
J: TRBJ2-3
size: few
D: -

DNA: TGTGCCAGCAAAAACACAGGGGGGATCAATCAGCCCCAGCATTTT
CDR3: CASKNTGGINQPQHF
V: TRBV6-1
J: TRBJ1-5
size: few
D: TRBD1

DNA: TGTGCCAGCAGTTCCCCGCCGTCCGGCGCAGATACGCAGTATTTT
CDR3: CASSSPPSGADTQYF
V: TRBV27
J: TRBJ2-3
size: -
D: -

DNA: TGCGCCAGCAGTGGGGACAGGGTAAAGACTGAAGCTTTCTTT
CDR3: CASSGDRVKTEAFF
V: TRBV5-1
J: TRBJ1-1
size: once
D: TRBD1

DNA: TGTGCCAGCAGCCAAGACTGGGCCAGGGGCTACACCTTC
CDR3: CASSQDWARGYTF
V: TRBV4-2
J: TRBJ1-2
size: -
D: -

DNA: TGCAGTGCTAGAGATTCGTGGGGGAGGGGACCCACTAACTATGGCTACACCTTC
CDR3: CSARDSWGRGPTNYGYTF
V: TRBV20-1
J: TRBJ1-2
size: -
D: -

DNA: TGTGCCAGCAGGTACGTGGATGAGCAGTTCTTC
CDR3: CASRYVDEQFF
V: TRBV11-3
J: TRBJ2-1
size: few
D: -

DNA: TGTGCCAGCAGTCCCCTAGTCTCCGAGCAGTACTTC
CDR3: CASSPLVSEQYF
V: TRBV28
J: TRBJ2-7
size: -
D: -

DNA: TGTGCCAGCAGCCTCTCATTCCTGGGGGCATCTGGAAACACCATATATTTT
CDR3: CASSLSFLGASGNTIYF
V: TRBV6-1
J: TRBJ1-3
size: few
D: -

DNA: TGTGCCAGCTCACCTAAGTACGAGCAGTACTTC
CDR3: CASSPKYEQYF
V: TRBV18
J: TRBJ2-7
size: -
D: -

DNA: TGCAGTGCTAGAGTCCGGACAGCCCCAGCTAACTATGGCTACACCTTC
CDR3: CSARVRTAPANYGYTF
V: TRBV20-1
J: TRBJ1-2
size: -
D: -

DNA: TGCGCCAGCAGCCACGTCGGGACAGTTTTTGCCTACGAGCAGTACTTC
CDR3: CASSHVGTVFAYEQYF
V: TRBV5-1
J: TRBJ2-7
size: -
D: TRBD1

DNA: TGTGCCAGCAGTGACTCGAACGGGGCCGACACCGGGGAGCTGTTTTTT
CDR3: CASSDSNGADTGELFF
V: TRBV6-6
J: TRBJ2-2
size: -
D: -

DNA: TGTGCCAGCAGTTTTGACAGGGGCTTTCTCTCTGGAAACACCATATATTTT
CDR3: CASSFDRGFLSGNTIYF
V: TRBV6-2/TRBV6-3
J: TRBJ1-3
size: -
D: TRBD1

DNA: TGTGCCAGCTCACCACCGAAGGAGACCGGGGAGCTGTTTTTT
CDR3: CASSPPKETGELFF
V: TRBV18
J: TRBJ2-2
size: -
D: -

DNA: TGTGCCAGCAGCCCCGGACAGGGGAATGAAAAACTGTTTTTT
CDR3: CASSPGQGNEKLFF
V: TRBV6-4
J: TRBJ1-4
size: few
D: TRBD1

DNA: TGTGCCAGCAGCGCCCCTTCAGTTAGTACAGATACGCAGTATTTT
CDR3: CASSAPSVSTDTQYF
V: TRBV9
J: TRBJ2-3
size: -
D: -

DNA: TGCAGTGCCCGCGCACTAGCGGACTACGAGCAGTACTTC
CDR3: CSARALADYEQYF
V: TRBV20-1
J: TRBJ2-7
size: -
D: TRBD2

DNA: TGTGCCACCAGCCAGGGTTCCTACGAGCAGTACTTC
CDR3: CATSQGSYEQYF
V: TRBV24-1
J: TRBJ2-7
size: medium-sized
D: -

DNA: TGTGCCAGCAGTTCTAGACTAGCGTGGGCAGATACGCAGTATTTT
CDR3: CASSSRLAWADTQYF
V: TRBV28
J: TRBJ2-3
size: few
D: TRBD2

DNA: TGTGCCAGTAGTATAGTGTATTCGAAGGCTAGCTCCTACAATGAGCAGTTCTTC
CDR3: CASSIVYSKASSYNEQFF
V: TRBV19
J: TRBJ2-1
size: -
D: -

DNA: TGTGCCAGCAGCTTGTCAGGGTTTCCTGAAGCTTTCTTT
CDR3: CASSLSGFPEAFF
V: TRBV11-2
J: TRBJ1-1
size: -
D: -

DNA: TGTGCCAGCGGAAGGACTGAAGCTTTCTTT
CDR3: CASGRTEAFF
V: TRBV6-2/TRBV6-3
J: TRBJ1-1
size: -
D: -

DNA: TGCGCCAGCAGCTTGGATGCCCTAGCGGGAGGAGATACGCAGTATTTT
CDR3: CASSLDALAGGDTQYF
V: TRBV5-1
J: TRBJ2-3
size: large
D: TRBD2

DNA: TGTGCCAGCAGTGAACTTTGGACTAGCTACGAGCAGTACTTC
CDR3: CASSELWTSYEQYF
V: TRBV6-1
J: TRBJ2-7
size: few
D: TRBD2

DNA: TGTGCCAGCAGTTTATTCGGGACTGATAATTCACCCCTCCACTTT
CDR3: CASSLFGTDNSPLHF
V: TRBV27
J: TRBJ1-6
size: few
D: -

DNA: TGTGCCAGCAGTCTTCTAGGTGCTGATACGCAGTATTTT
CDR3: CASSLLGADTQYF
V: TRBV6-1
J: TRBJ2-3
size: -
D: -